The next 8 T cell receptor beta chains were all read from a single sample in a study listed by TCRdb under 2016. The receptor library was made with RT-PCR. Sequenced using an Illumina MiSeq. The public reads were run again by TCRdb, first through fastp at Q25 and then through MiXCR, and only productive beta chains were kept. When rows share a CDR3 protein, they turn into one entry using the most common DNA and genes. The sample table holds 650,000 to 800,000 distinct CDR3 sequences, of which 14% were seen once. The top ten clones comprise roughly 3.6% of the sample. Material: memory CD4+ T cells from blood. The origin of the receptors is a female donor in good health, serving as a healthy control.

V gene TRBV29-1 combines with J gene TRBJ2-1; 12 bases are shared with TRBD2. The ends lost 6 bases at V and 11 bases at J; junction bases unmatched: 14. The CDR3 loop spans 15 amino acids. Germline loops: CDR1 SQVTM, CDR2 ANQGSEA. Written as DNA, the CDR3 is TGCAGCGTCCCGCCCCGGACTAGCGGGGTGGAGAAGCAGTTCTTC. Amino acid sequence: CSVPPRTSGVEKQFF.

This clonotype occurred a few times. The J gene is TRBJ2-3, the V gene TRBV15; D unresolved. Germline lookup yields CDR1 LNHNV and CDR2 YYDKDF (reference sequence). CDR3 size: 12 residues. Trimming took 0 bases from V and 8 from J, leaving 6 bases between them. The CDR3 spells CATSRDHGTQYF. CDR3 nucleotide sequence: TGTGCCACCAGCAGAGATCACGGTACGCAGTATTTT.

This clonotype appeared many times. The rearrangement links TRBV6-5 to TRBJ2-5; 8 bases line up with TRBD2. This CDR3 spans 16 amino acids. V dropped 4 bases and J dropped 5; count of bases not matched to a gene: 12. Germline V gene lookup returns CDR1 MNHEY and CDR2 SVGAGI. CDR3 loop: CASSSRMGRGVETQYF. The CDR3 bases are TGTGCCAGCAGTTCCCGTATGGGGCGGGGGGTCGAGACCCAGTACTTC.

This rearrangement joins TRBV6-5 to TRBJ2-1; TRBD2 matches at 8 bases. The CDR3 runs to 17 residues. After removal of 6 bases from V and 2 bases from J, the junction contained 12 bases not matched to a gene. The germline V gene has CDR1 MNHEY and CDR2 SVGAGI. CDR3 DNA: TGTGCCAGCAGAAAAAGGAGCGGGAGTCTCACCTACAATGAGCAGTTCTTC. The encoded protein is CASRKRSGSLTYNEQFF.

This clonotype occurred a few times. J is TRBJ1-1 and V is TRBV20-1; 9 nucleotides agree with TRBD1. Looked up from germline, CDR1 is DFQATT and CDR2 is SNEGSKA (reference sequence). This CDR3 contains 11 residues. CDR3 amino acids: CHTGGFTEAFF. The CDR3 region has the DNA TGCCACACAGGGGGCTTTACTGAAGCTTTCTTT.

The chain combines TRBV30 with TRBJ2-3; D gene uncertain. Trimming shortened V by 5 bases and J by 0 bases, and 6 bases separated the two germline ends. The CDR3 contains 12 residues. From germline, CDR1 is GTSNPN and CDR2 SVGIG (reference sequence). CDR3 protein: CAWSPSTDTQYF. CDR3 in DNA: TGTGCCTGGTCGCCTAGCACAGATACGCAGTATTTT.

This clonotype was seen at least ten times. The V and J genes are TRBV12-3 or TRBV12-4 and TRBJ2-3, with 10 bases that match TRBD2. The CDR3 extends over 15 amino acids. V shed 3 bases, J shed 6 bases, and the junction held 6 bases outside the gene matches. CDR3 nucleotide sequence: TGTGCCAGCAGTTTCTGGGCTAGCGGGGGTGATACGCAGTATTTT. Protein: CASSFWASGGDTQYF.

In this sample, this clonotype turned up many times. The CDR3 spells CASSQAGTGTADGYTF. The CDR3 DNA reads TGTGCCAGCAGTCAAGCTGGTACCGGGACAGCCGATGGCTACACCTTC. The chain carries TRBV12-3 or TRBV12-4 and TRBJ1-2; 7 nucleotides line up with TRBD1. With V trimmed by 5 bases and J by 6 bases, 15 bases remained unmatched. The CDR3 spans 16 residues.